The sequence of this TCR beta chain was determined in a study of shared clonotypes between healthy human individuals. General study points: Clonotype sharing among donors, it was expected, would be affected by sequencing depth.

Of note for this clone: Its target is not known.

This table comes from immunoSEQ multiplex PCR, and its TCRdb copy is limited to in-frame clones, with some not included. The profile shows 450,000 to 600,000 clones, 79% of them singletons. Trimming cost V 3 bases and J 7 bases, with 16 bases left between them. The CDR3 extends over 15 amino acids. Germline V CDR1 and CDR2: LNHDA, SQIVND (reference sequence). The source material was PBMCs. This sequence joins TRBV19 and TRBJ2-1; no definite D call. The receptor was isolated from a woman in her 40s in good health. Some clones in this sample may be carry-over from other donors' samples. The CDR3 DNA follows: TGTGCCAGTAGTATTAGGGCATCTGCTGGGAATGAGCAGTTCTTC. Amino acids: CASSIRASAGNEQFF.